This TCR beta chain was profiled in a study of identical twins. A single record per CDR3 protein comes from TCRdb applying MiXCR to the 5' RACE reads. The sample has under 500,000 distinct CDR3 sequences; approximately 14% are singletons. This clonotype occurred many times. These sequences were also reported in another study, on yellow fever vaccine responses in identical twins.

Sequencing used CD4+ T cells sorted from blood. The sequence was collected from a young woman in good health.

The CDR3: CSATASLVSYNEQFF. The DNA of the CDR3 is TGCAGCGCGACAGCTTCCCTTGTCTCCTACAATGAGCAGTTCTTC. The chain links TRBV29-1 to TRBJ2-1; D possibly corresponds to TRBD1 (5 bases). The V gene lost 7 bases and the J gene lost 0 bases, with 16 bases spanning the gap. CDR1 is SQVTM, CDR2 ANQGSEA, per germline. The CDR3 totals 15 residues.